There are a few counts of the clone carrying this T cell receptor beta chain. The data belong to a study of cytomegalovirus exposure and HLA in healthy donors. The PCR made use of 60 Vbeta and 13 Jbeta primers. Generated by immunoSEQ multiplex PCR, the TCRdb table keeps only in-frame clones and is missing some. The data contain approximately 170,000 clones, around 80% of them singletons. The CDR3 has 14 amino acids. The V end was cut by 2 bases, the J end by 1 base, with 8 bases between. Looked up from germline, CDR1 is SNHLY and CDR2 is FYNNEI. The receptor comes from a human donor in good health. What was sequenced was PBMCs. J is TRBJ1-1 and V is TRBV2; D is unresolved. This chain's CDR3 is CASSEKTSNTEAFF. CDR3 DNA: TGTGCCAGCAGTGAAAAGACATCGAACACTGAAGCTTTCTTT.